One and the same sample provided the 17 T cell receptor beta chains below, sequenced in a study of human thymus T cells. TCRdb keeps only in-frame clones here, not all; method: immunoSEQ multiplex PCR. The repertoire holds 60,000 to 75,000 clones, with roughly 94% as singletons. Thymus was obtained from resections taken during corrective heart surgery. The sample consisted of thymus tissue. The receptors here all came from a girl in the first two years of life with a congenital heart defect but otherwise immunologically healthy.

The gene calls are TRBV19 and TRBJ2-1; no firm D call. V was cut by 3 bases and J by 6 bases, with 3 bases left in between. Germline assignment: CDR1 LNHDA and CDR2 SQIVND (reference sequence). This CDR3 is 11 amino acids long. This CDR3 is CASSIRNEQFF. CDR3 nucleotides: TGTGCCAGTAGTATTCGCAATGAGCAGTTCTTC.

V gene TRBV10-1 combines with J gene TRBJ2-1; 10 positions match TRBD2. This CDR3 has 21 amino acids. Germline CDR1 is WNHNN and CDR2 is SYGVQD (reference sequence). V lost 4 bases and J lost 7; bases outside the gene matches: 25. CDR3 in DNA: TGCGCCAGCAGTGTGGGGGGGAGGGGAGGACTAGCGGATCCGGGTATAAATGAGCAGTTCTTC. It encodes CASSVGGRGGLADPGINEQFF.

V usage is TRBV18 and J usage is TRBJ2-2; 7 bases are shared with TRBD1. This CDR3 spans 19 amino acids. Trimming removed 2 bases from V and 2 bases from J; junction bases left unmatched: 14. CDR1 is KGHSH and CDR2 is LQKENI in the germline V gene. CDR3 coding DNA: TGTGCCAGCTCACCAGTGGCCCCGAGCGGACAGGATAACACCGGGGAGCTGTTTTTT. The encoded protein is CASSPVAPSGQDNTGELFF.

The chain employs TRBV11-2 and TRBJ2-7, with D possibly being TRBD1 or TRBD2 (5 bases each). Germline V lookup: CDR1 SGHAT, CDR2 FQNNGV. V was shortened by 6 bases and J by 3 bases, with 15 bases between the two germline ends. The CDR3 loop spans 14 amino acids. The chain's CDR3 is CASRPTGTSYEQYF. DNA of the CDR3: TGTGCCAGCAGACCCACCGGGACCAGCTACGAGCAGTACTTC.

V usage is TRBV5-6 and J usage is TRBJ1-1; D not resolved. There are 14 residues in the CDR3. From germline, CDR1 is SGHDT and CDR2 YYEEEE. V was cut by 0 bases and J by 11 bases, with 17 bases left in between. In DNA form, the CDR3 reads TGTGCCAGCAGCTTGGCCCCGGGTTCCGGTTGGGCTTTCTTT. It translates to CASSLAPGSGWAFF.

The chain recombines TRBV7-9 with TRBJ1-1, with 7 bases aligning to TRBD1. This CDR3 has 15 amino acids. The trim removed 7 bases at V and 7 bases at J, leaving 15 bases unmatched. Germline CDR1 is SEHNR and CDR2 is FQNEAQ (reference sequence). The CDR3: CASTNRGPGSHEAFF. CDR3 nucleotide sequence: TGTGCCAGCACGAATAGGGGGCCTGGTTCCCATGAAGCTTTCTTT.

This chain joins TRBV19 and TRBJ1-2; 9 bases agree with TRBD1. V shed 5 bases, J shed 6 bases, and the junction held 10 bases outside the gene matches. The CDR3 has 15 amino acids. CDR1 is LNHDA, CDR2 SQIVND, per germline (reference sequence). Here the CDR3 reads CASSATGGYANGYTF. The CDR3, as DNA: TGTGCCAGTAGTGCGACAGGGGGATACGCTAATGGCTACACCTTC.

CDR3 sequence (DNA): TGTGCCAGCAGCTTAGAGGCAGGGGAAAGGTTGAACACTGAAGCTTTCTTT. Its protein is CASSLEAGERLNTEAFF. V usage is TRBV7-2 and J usage is TRBJ1-1, with D possibly being TRBD1 (6 bases). Germline lookup yields CDR1 SGHTA and CDR2 FQGNSA. V was trimmed by 1 base and J by 0 bases, leaving 15 bases between them. The CDR3 is made up of 17 amino acids.

The gene calls are TRBV18 and TRBJ1-3; maybe TRBD1 (5 bases). The CDR3 contains 16 residues. The germline gives CDR1 KGHSH, CDR2 LQKENI. The V gene lost 3 bases and the J gene lost 0 bases, with 12 bases spanning the gap. CDR3 nucleotides: TGTGCCAGCTCACCGGGACTACCGAGCTCTGGAAACACCATATATTTT. Its translation is CASSPGLPSSGNTIYF.

This chain connects TRBV6-1 to TRBJ1-1; tentative D call: TRBD1 (5 bases). The germline gives CDR1 MNHNS, CDR2 SASEGT. The CDR3 consists of 15 residues. V was pared by 7 bases and J by 3 bases, with 18 bases between. The CDR3 region is CASIRPRGSDTEAFF. The DNA for the CDR3 is TGTGCCAGCATTCGCCCCCGGGGCTCGGACACTGAAGCTTTCTTT.

This clone was seen only once. The chain recombines TRBV5-1 with TRBJ1-2; D is undetermined. Germline V gene data show CDR1 as SGHRS and CDR2 as YFSETQ. V was clipped by 0 bases and J by 5 bases, with 14 bases between them. The CDR3 covers 15 residues. This CDR3 is CASSLGARWGYGYTF. Here the CDR3 DNA reads TGCGCCAGCAGCTTGGGGGCGCGTTGGGGATATGGCTACACCTTC.

In DNA, the CDR3 is TGTGCCAGCAGCCTTGGGGGCGGACAGGGGGAGGAAAAACTGTTTTTT. Translation gives CASSLGGGQGEEKLFF. The V and J genes are TRBV7-9 and TRBJ1-4, with 10 bases identical to TRBD1. Trimming cost V 5 bases and J 8 bases; bases outside gene matches: 11. The CDR3 contains 16 residues. CDR1 SEHNR and CDR2 FQNEAQ come from the germline V gene (reference sequence). Using reference TRBV7-9 and TRBJ1-4 for the parts outside the CDR3, the full variable domain is DTGVSQNPRHKITKRGQNVTFRCDPISEHNRLYWYRQTLGQGPEFLTYFQNEAQLEKSRLLSDRFSAERPKGSFSTLEIQRTEQGDSAMYLCASSLGGGQGEEKLFFGSGTQLSVL.

The V call is TRBV1, the J call TRBJ2-1; no DNA check was done on the table's D call, TRBD2. TRBV1 is labeled a pseudogene. The CDR3 totals 12 residues. The CDR3 DNA reads as TGCACCAGCAGCCTCCGGGGCAATGAGCAGTTCTTC. Protein sequence: CTSSLRGNEQFF.

In its sample, this clone was seen a few times. The CDR3 protein is CSAIGQGEAFF. The CDR3 coding sequence is TGCAGTGCTATCGGACAGGGCGAAGCTTTCTTT. This chain links TRBV20-1 with TRBJ1-1; TRBD1 agrees at 8 bases. The CDR3 length is 11 residues. With V trimmed by 4 bases and J by 8 bases, 3 bases remained unmatched. Germline assignment: CDR1 DFQATT and CDR2 SNEGSKA (reference sequence).

The genes are TRBV7-2 and TRBJ2-6; D is tentatively TRBD1 or TRBD2 (5 bases each). The V end was cut by 3 bases, the J end by 2 bases, with 5 bases between. The CDR3 is 14 amino acids. Germline V gene sequence: CDR1 SGHTA, CDR2 FQGNSA. CDR3: CASSLGPGANVLTF. The CDR3 DNA reads TGTGCCAGCAGCTTGGGACCTGGGGCCAACGTCCTGACTTTC.

This sequence joins TRBV7-9 and TRBJ2-1; a possible D gene is TRBD2 (5 bases). Germline values: CDR1 SEHNR, CDR2 FQNEAQ (reference sequence). V was trimmed by 1 base and J by 7 bases, leaving 17 bases between them. CDR3 length equals 16 residues. DNA of the CDR3: TGTGCCAGCAGCTTAGGAAGTTTGTCAGCGGTGAATGAGCAGTTCTTC. Its translation: CASSLGSLSAVNEQFF.

The chain combines TRBV5-1 with TRBJ1-1; D is possibly TRBD1 (5 bases). Germline loops: CDR1 SGHRS, CDR2 YFSETQ. The length of the CDR3 is 16 residues. With 1 base removed from V and 0 bases from J, the gap between germline ends came to 13 bases. The CDR3 sequence: CASSLRQREVNTEAFF. The CDR3 DNA reads TGCGCCAGCAGCTTGAGACAGCGAGAGGTGAACACTGAAGCTTTCTTT.